This TCR beta chain was documented in a study of blood T cells in healthy people across ages. The use of a sample-barcoded 5' primer and a J-beta primer mix characterized a second PCR of 7 to 11 cycles. TCRdb independently ran MiXCR on the 5' RACE reads; one entry per CDR3 protein. The sample records more than 650,000 distinct CDR3 sequences, 22% being singletons. Per germline, CDR1 SGHVS and CDR2 FQNEAQ. The length of the CDR3 is 15 residues. The V end lost 4 bases, the J end lost 4 bases, and 16 bases lay between the germline ends. Researchers collected approximately 9.5 milliliters of peripheral blood from every single donor.

The receptor was derived from a man between 65 and 79 years old in good health. The chain employs TRBV7-8 and TRBJ1-1; no firm D call. Material for sequencing was blood. Here the CDR3 DNA reads TGTGCCAGCAGCTCCCGTGGGGAGAGAGGCACTGAAGCTTTCTTT. Its translation is CASSSRGERGTEAFF.